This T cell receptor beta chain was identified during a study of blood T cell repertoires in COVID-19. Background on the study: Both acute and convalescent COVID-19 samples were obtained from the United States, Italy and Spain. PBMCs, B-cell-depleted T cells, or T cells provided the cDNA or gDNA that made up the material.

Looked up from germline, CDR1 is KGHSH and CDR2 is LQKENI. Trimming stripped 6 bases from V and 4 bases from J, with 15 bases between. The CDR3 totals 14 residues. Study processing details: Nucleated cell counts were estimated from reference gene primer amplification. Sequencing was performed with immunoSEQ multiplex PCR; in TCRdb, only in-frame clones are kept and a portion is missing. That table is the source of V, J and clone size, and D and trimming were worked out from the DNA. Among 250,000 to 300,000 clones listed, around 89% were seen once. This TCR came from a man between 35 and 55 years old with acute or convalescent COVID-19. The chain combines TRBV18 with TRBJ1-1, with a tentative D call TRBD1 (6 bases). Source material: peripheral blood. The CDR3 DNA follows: TGTGCCAGCTCCCAACGGACAGTTGGCACTGAAGCTTTCTTT. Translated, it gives CASSQRTVGTEAFF.